Below, 24 T cell receptor beta chains from the same sample are listed, as sequenced in a study of Graves' ophthalmopathy and Graves' hyperthyroidism. RNA transcripts were the template, and TCR beta CDR3 regions were amplified from them. After a first-round RT-PCR with HTBI primers, a second-round multiplex PCR was run. TCRdb recomputed calls from the multiplex PCR reads with MiXCR, one row per CDR3 protein. The data show a few hundred thousand distinct CDR3 sequences, 35% to 45% seen once. The sequencing input was peripheral blood or thyroid tissue (not recorded which). Receptors originate from an adult man with Graves' hyperthyroidism.

The gene calls are TRBV5-1 and TRBJ1-6, with 9 bases fitting TRBD1. There are 16 residues in the CDR3. Trimming cost V 0 bases and J 9 bases; bases outside gene matches: 7. CDR1 is SGHRS, CDR2 YFSETQ, per germline. The CDR3 here is CASSLVGTGSRSPLHF. The DNA of the CDR3 is TGCGCCAGCAGCTTGGTCGGGACAGGGAGCCGTTCACCCCTCCACTTT. Using reference TRBV5-1 and TRBJ1-6 for the parts outside the CDR3, the full variable domain is KAGVTQTPRYLIKTRGQQVTLSCSPISGHRSVSWYQQTPGQGLQFLFEYFSETQRNKGNFPGRFSGRQFSNSRSEMNVSTLELGDSALYLCASSLVGTGSRSPLHFGNGTRLTVT.

This clonotype was found a few times. The gene calls are TRBV7-8 and TRBJ2-3; D is uncertain. The germline V gene has CDR1 SGHVS and CDR2 FQNEAQ. Trimming cost V 5 bases and J 8 bases, with 14 bases left between them. CDR3 length: 13 residues. The CDR3 DNA reads as TGTGCCAGCAGCCCCTCGGGCCCCCGTACGCAGTATTTT. This encodes CASSPSGPRTQYF.

This clonotype was seen at least ten times. This rearrangement joins TRBV19 to TRBJ2-7, with D perhaps matching TRBD1 or TRBD2 (6 bases each). Trimming shortened V by 5 bases and J by 6 bases, and 20 bases separated the two germline ends. Germline V gives CDR1 LNHDA, CDR2 SQIVND (reference sequence). The CDR3 contains 15 residues. DNA of the CDR3: TGTGCCAGTAGTCCCGCCGGGCCGGGGGCCTCCGAGCAGTACTTC. This encodes CASSPAGPGASEQYF.

The chain couples TRBV3-1 to TRBJ1-3, with a weak D call TRBD1 (6 bases). Per germline, CDR1 LGHDT and CDR2 YNNKEL (reference sequence). V gave up 4 bases and J gave up 4 bases, with 11 bases separating them. This CDR3 is built from 14 residues. For the CDR3, the DNA is TGTGCCAGCAGCCGCGAGGGGGGCGGAAACACCATATATTTT. Protein sequence: CASSREGGGNTIYF.

In this sample, this clonotype turned up many times. The rearrangement links TRBV3-1 to TRBJ1-6; D unresolved. The germline V gene encodes CDR1 LGHDT and CDR2 YNNKEL (reference sequence). The CDR3 is 14 amino acids. With 4 bases removed from V and 4 bases from J, the gap between germline ends came to 8 bases. This CDR3 is CASSPDTYNSPLHF. Written as DNA, the CDR3 is TGTGCCAGCAGCCCCGACACGTATAATTCACCCCTCCACTTT.

In this sample, this clonotype turned up many times. The CDR3 sequence is CASSLFRGNTEAFF. The CDR3 DNA reads TGTGCCAGCAGCTTATTCCGGGGAAACACTGAAGCTTTCTTT. The chain couples TRBV7-8 to TRBJ1-1; D remains unclear. Per germline, CDR1 SGHVS and CDR2 FQNEAQ. This CDR3 contains 14 residues. Deletions cut 2 bases from V and 2 bases from J, with 9 bases between. The variable domain in full, completed from reference TRBV7-8 and TRBJ1-1, reads GAGVSQSPRYKVAKRGQDVALRCDPISGHVSLFWYQQALGQGPEFLTYFQNEAQLDKSGLPSDRFFAERPEGSVSTLKIQRTQQEDSAVYLCASSLFRGNTEAFFGQGTRLTVV.

This clonotype was counted a few times. Here the CDR3 DNA reads TGTGCCACTGAGACTAGTCTGAACACCGGGGAGCTGTTTTTT. Translation gives CATETSLNTGELFF. The chain recombines TRBV28 with TRBJ2-2, with D perhaps TRBD2 (6 bases). The CDR3 totals 14 residues. Germline CDR1 is MDHEN and CDR2 is SYDVKM. The V and J ends lost 10 bases and 1 base respectively, with 13 bases between them.

The gene calls are TRBV10-3 and TRBJ2-3, with 9 nucleotides matching TRBD2. CDR1 ENHRY and CDR2 SYGVKD come from the germline V gene. The CDR3 is 18 residues long. The V segment lost 7 bases and the J segment 3 bases; nucleotides outside the gene matches: 17. CDR3 sequence (DNA): TGTGCCATCACCCCGGGGAATAGCGGGAGCGGTGTGACAGATACGCAGTATTTT. This sequence encodes CAITPGNSGSGVTDTQYF.

Note on this clonotype: Germline and junction disagree at one end, which may indicate a read error. The rearrangement joins TRBV10-2 to TRBJ1-2; 10 nucleotides match TRBD1. CDR1 is WSHSY and CDR2 is SAAADI in the germline V gene. This CDR3 contains 15 residues. The CDR3 loop is CASSHGVGQGNGYTF. CDR3 DNA: TGTGCCAGCAGTCACGGGGTGGGACAGGGGAACGGCTACACCTTC.

V gene TRBV29-1 combines with J gene TRBJ1-1; 9 nucleotides match TRBD1. CDR3 size: 12 residues. Per germline, CDR1 SQVTM and CDR2 ANQGSEA. J lost 10 bases, V lost 3 bases, and 6 bases had no gene match. This CDR3 is CSVDMGQGRAFF. CDR3 nucleotides: TGCAGCGTTGATATGGGACAGGGAAGAGCTTTCTTT.

The table lists this clonotype with many counts. The chain recombines TRBV12-3 or TRBV12-4 with TRBJ1-5, with 10 nucleotides matching TRBD1. V lost 5 bases and J lost 6; bases outside the gene matches: 13. This CDR3 is 17 amino acids long. The CDR3 protein is CASSLYWGQGITQPQHF. The CDR3 nucleotides are TGTGCCAGCAGTCTATATTGGGGACAGGGGATAACTCAGCCCCAGCATTTT.

This clonotype was picked up many times. The chain combines TRBV12-3 or TRBV12-4 with TRBJ2-7; 7 bases agree with TRBD1. The CDR3 is 15 residues long. After removal of 4 bases from V and 2 bases from J, the junction contained 8 bases not matched to a gene. In nucleotides, the CDR3 is TGTGCCAGCAGTTCCGTGACAGGGAATCCCTACGAGCAGTACTTC. Amino acid sequence: CASSSVTGNPYEQYF.

There are many counts of this clonotype. The rearrangement links TRBV12-3 or TRBV12-4 to TRBJ2-5; TRBD2 agrees at 13 bases. The CDR3 has 17 amino acids. V trimming: 1 base; J trimming: 3 bases; junction bases outside the gene matches: 5. This chain's CDR3 is CASSLVPGLAGEETQYF. The CDR3, as DNA: TGTGCCAGCAGTTTAGTCCCCGGACTAGCGGGAGAAGAGACCCAGTACTTC.

The V and J genes are TRBV6-5 and TRBJ1-6; 9 bases map to TRBD1. The CDR3 length is 13 residues. The V and J ends lost 8 bases and 6 bases, in that order; junction bases with no gene match: 2. Germline values: CDR1 MNHEY, CDR2 SVGAGI. The CDR3 DNA follows: TGTGCCAGCCGGACAGGGGCTAATTCACCCCTCCACTTT. The encoded protein is CASRTGANSPLHF.

Details on this clonotype: A clone one base away is much larger, so this may be a read error. The genes are TRBV20-1 and TRBJ2-7; D is ambiguous. CDR1 DFQATT and CDR2 SNEGSKA come from the germline V gene (reference sequence). The CDR3 has 13 amino acids. V shed 5 bases and J shed 0 bases, with 11 bases lying between them. This CDR3 reads CSAFTWASYEQYF. CDR3 in DNA: TGCAGTGCTTTTACCTGGGCCTCCTACGAGCAGTACTTC.

The chain couples TRBV29-1 to TRBJ1-5; TRBD1 is a possible D gene (5 bases). From germline, CDR1 is SQVTM and CDR2 ANQGSEA. The CDR3 has 13 amino acids. The ends were cut back, 4 bases at V and 5 bases at J, with 12 bases in the middle. CDR3: CSVGGGEDQPQHF. CDR3 DNA: TGCAGCGTTGGGGGAGGGGAGGATCAGCCCCAGCATTTT.

This chain connects TRBV20-1 to TRBJ1-6; no clear D gene. The CDR3 has 13 amino acids. V was trimmed by 1 base and J by 5 bases, leaving 6 bases between them. Germline CDR1 DFQATT, CDR2 SNEGSKA (reference sequence). CDR3 bases: TGCAGTGCTAGAGGAATCGATAATTCACCCCTCCACTTT. Translation: CSARGIDNSPLHF.

Notes on this clonotype: Compared with germline, one end of the junction differs, possibly owing to a read error. J is TRBJ1-2 and V is TRBV19; 9 nucleotides line up with TRBD1. Germline-derived CDR1 and CDR2 are LNHDA and SQIVND (reference sequence). CDR3 length: 14 amino acids. The CDR3 coding sequence is TGTGCCAGTAGTCCAGGGACAGGGAACTATGGCTACGCCTTC. Its protein product is CASSPGTGNYGYAF. Looking up the rest from reference TRBV19 and TRBJ1-2 gives the full variable domain: DGGITQSPKYLFRKEGQNVTLSCEQNLNHDAMYWYRQDPGQGLRLIYYSQIVNDFQKGDIAEGYSVSREKKESFPLTVTSAQKNPTAFYLCASSPGTGNYGYAFGSGTRLTVV.

J is TRBJ1-2 and V is TRBV7-3; D not certain. From germline, CDR1 is SGHTA and CDR2 FQGTGA. Trimming took 6 bases from V and 4 from J, leaving 12 bases between them. The CDR3 has 13 residues. The CDR3 reads CASRTADLYGYTF. For the CDR3, the DNA is TGTGCCAGCAGAACCGCGGACCTCTATGGCTACACCTTC.

This clonotype came up many times. V is TRBV7-8 and J is TRBJ1-3; 7 bases line up with TRBD1. The CDR3 is 15 residues long. Unmatched junction bases numbered 4, after V lost 5 bases and J lost 0 bases. Germline CDR1 and CDR2: SGHVS and FQNEAQ. The chain's CDR3 is CASSEGQSSGNTIYF. The CDR3 nucleotides read TGTGCCAGCAGCGAGGGACAGAGCTCTGGAAACACCATATATTTT.

A note on this clonotype: A read error may account for a junction end that differs from germline. The chain recombines TRBV5-8 with TRBJ1-2; 8 bases are shared with TRBD1. Per the germline V gene, CDR1 is SGHTS and CDR2 is YDEGEE. CDR3 size: 13 residues. The CDR3 here is CASSFDRGYGYAF. The CDR3 DNA reads as TGTGCCAGCAGTTTCGACAGGGGATATGGCTACGCCTTC.

Notes on this clonotype: The germline gene is not matched at one end of the junction; a read error may be the cause. The CDR3 DNA is TGTGCCAGCAGCTTATTCGGCGACACTGAAGCTTTC. It is translated as CASSLFGDTEAF. The chain uses TRBV7-9 and TRBJ2-6; the D is unclear. This CDR3 is built from 12 residues. Germline assignment: CDR1 SEHNR and CDR2 FQNEAQ (reference sequence). The full variable domain, in which reference TRBV7-9 and TRBJ2-6 provide the parts outside the CDR3, is DTGVSQNPRHKITKRGQNVTFRCDPISEHNRLYWYRQTLGQGPEFLTYFQNEAQLEKSRLLSDRFSAERPKGSFSTLEIQRTEQGDSAMYLCASSLFGDTEAFGAGSRLTVL.

The chain is built from TRBV25-1 and TRBJ1-1, with D perhaps matching TRBD1 (5 bases). V gave up 8 bases and J gave up 0 bases, with 13 bases separating them. Germline CDR1 reads MGHDK; CDR2 reads SYGVNS. The CDR3 spans 14 residues. The CDR3 DNA reads TGTGCCAGCGCTCCAGGGCTCCTGAACACTGAAGCTTTCTTT. Translating it yields CASAPGLLNTEAFF. Combining the CDR3 with reference TRBV25-1 and TRBJ1-1 gives the whole variable domain EADIYQTPRYLVIGTGKKITLECSQTMGHDKMYWYQQDPGMELHLIHYSYGVNSTEKGDLSSESTVSRIRTEHFPLTLESARPSHTSQYLCASAPGLLNTEAFFGQGTRLTVV.

In DNA form, the CDR3 reads TGTGCCAGCAGCCAACTAGCACGCGGGATCGGCTATGGCTACACCTTC. Translation gives CASSQLARGIGYGYTF. The genes are TRBV3-1 and TRBJ1-2; no definite D call. The CDR3 has 16 residues. CDR1 is LGHDT, CDR2 YNNKEL, per germline (reference sequence). Trimming left V 2 bases short and J 4 bases short, with 17 bases between.